This T cell receptor beta chain was documented in a study of CD8 T cells in ankylosing spondylitis. Findings and caveats of the study: Reports of some motif variants in reactive arthritis synovial fluid and blood predate this one. Disease-associated clonotypes exhibited CD8+ identity and were relatively infrequent in peripheral blood. A motif of roughly 8 highly homologous TCR beta variants was seen as apparently characteristic of ankylosing spondylitis blood. Significant enrichment of disease-linked clones was reportedly seen in matched ankylosing spondylitis synovial fluid.

There are 17 residues in the CDR3. The V gene end was trimmed by 3 bases and the J gene end by 8 bases; junction bases not matched to a gene: 13. Germline CDR1 LNHDA, CDR2 SQIVND (reference sequence). Construction of TCR beta libraries was performed using quantitative 5'-RACE with molecular barcodes. TCRdb called the 5' RACE reads again in MiXCR, with one record for every CDR3 protein. The table lists around 490,000 distinct CDR3 sequences, about 5.2% of them singletons. Remarks on this clonotype: Its antigen remains unidentified.

The sequencing input was blood, either unsorted or a sorted T cell fraction (not recorded which). This TCR derives from a male donor with ankylosing spondylitis. V usage is TRBV19 and J usage is TRBJ2-1; 10 bases align to TRBD2. CDR3 protein: CASSIWSSGSGRDEQFF. CDR3 bases: TGTGCCAGTAGTATTTGGTCTAGCGGGAGTGGGAGGGATGAGCAGTTCTTC.